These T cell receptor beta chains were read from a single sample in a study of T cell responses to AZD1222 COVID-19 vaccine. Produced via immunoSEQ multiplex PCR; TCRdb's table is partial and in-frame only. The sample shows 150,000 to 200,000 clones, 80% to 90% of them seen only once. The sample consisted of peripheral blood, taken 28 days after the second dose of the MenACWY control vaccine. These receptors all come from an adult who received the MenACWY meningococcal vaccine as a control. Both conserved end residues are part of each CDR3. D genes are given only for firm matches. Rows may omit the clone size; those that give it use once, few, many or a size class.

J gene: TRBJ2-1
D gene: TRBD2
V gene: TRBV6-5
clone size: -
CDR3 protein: CASSSSGRAFEQFF
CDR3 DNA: TGTGCCAGCAGTTCCAGCGGGAGGGCCTTTGAGCAGTTCTTC

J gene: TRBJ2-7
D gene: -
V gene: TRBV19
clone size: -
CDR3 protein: CASSTYSGEQYF
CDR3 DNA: TGTGCCAGTAGTACCTATTCGGGCGAGCAGTACTTC

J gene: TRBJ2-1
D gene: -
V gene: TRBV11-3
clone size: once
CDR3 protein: CASSLMAGRYNEQFF
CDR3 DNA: TGTGCCAGCAGCTTAATGGCGGGACGATACAATGAGCAGTTCTTC

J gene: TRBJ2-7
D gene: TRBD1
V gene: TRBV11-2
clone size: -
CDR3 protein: CASSLVGTDSYEQYF
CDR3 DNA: TGTGCCAGCAGCTTAGTCGGGACAGACTCCTACGAGCAGTACTTC

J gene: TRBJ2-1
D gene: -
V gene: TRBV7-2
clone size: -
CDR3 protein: CASSRPGPYNEQFF
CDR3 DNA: TGTGCCAGCAGCCGCCCGGGACCCTACAATGAGCAGTTCTTC

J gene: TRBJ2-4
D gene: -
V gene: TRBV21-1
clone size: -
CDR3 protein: CASQEGGLVRQNIQYF
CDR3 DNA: TGTGCCAGCCAAGAAGGGGGTTTGGTCCGCCAAAACATTCAGTACTTC

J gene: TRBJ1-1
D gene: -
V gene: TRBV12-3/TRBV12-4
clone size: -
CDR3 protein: CASGLRRTEAFF
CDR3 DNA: TGTGCCAGCGGACTCCGGCGAACTGAAGCTTTCTTT

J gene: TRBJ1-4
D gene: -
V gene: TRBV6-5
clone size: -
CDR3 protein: CASSLRSGMGEKLFF
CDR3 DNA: TGTGCCAGCAGTTTAAGGTCGGGGATGGGAGAAAAACTGTTTTTT

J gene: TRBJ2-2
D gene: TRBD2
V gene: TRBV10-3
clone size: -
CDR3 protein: CAISGTGGNTGELFF
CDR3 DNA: TGTGCCATCAGCGGAACGGGAGGGAACACCGGGGAGCTGTTTTTT

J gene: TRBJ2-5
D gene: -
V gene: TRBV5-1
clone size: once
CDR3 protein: CASSLSGLQETQYF
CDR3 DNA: TGCGCCAGCAGCTTGTCGGGGCTCCAAGAGACCCAGTACTTC

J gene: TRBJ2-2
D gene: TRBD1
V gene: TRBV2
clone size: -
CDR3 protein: CASREQGAPGELFF
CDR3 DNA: TGTGCCAGCAGAGAACAGGGGGCGCCCGGGGAGCTGTTTTTT

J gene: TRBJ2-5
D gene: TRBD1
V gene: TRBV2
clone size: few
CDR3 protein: CASIVDRNMETQYF
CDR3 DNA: TGTGCCAGCATCGTGGACAGGAATATGGAGACCCAGTACTTC

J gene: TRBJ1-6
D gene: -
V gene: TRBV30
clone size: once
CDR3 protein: CAWNNLNSPLHF
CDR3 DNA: TGTGCCTGGAATAACTTGAATTCACCCCTCCACTTT

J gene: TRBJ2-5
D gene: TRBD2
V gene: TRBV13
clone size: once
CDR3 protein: CASSFRLAGGRETQYF
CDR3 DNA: TGTGCCAGCAGCTTTAGACTAGCGGGAGGAAGAGAGACCCAGTACTTC

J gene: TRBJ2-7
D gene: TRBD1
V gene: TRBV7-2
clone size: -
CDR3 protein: CASSPDRVSYEQYF
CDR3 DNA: TGTGCCAGCAGCCCTGACAGGGTTAGCTACGAGCAGTACTTC

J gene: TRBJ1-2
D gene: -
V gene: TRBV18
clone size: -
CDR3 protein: CASSPAGRAGYTF
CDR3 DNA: TGTGCCAGCTCACCGGCAGGGAGGGCTGGCTACACCTTC

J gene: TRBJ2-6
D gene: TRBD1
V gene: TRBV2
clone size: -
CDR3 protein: CASRDRAGANVLTF
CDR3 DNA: TGTGCCAGCAGAGACAGGGCCGGGGCCAACGTCCTGACTTTC

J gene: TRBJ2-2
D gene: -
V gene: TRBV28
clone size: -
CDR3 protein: CASSFLRDTQNTGELFF
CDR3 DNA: TGTGCCAGCAGTTTTCTCCGGGACACCCAGAACACCGGGGAGCTGTTTTTT

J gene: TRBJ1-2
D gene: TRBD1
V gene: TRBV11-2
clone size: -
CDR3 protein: CASSLDGSRGRRGSGYTF
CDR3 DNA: TGTGCCAGCAGCTTAGATGGATCCAGGGGGCGACGGGGGAGTGGCTACACCTTC

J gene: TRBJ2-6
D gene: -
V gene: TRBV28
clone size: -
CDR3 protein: CASSLGYTRKTNVLTF
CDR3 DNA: TGTGCCAGCAGTTTGGGGTATACAAGGAAAACCAACGTCCTGACTTTC

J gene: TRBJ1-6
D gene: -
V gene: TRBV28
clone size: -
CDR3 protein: CASSFGTTGNSPLHF
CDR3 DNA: TGTGCCAGCAGTTTTGGAACCACAGGGAATTCACCCCTCCACTTT

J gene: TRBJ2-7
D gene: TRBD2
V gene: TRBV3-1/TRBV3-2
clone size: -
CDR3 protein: CASSPLGGLAGGRGQYF
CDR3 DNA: TGTGCCAGCAGCCCCCTGGGAGGTCTAGCGGGAGGCCGCGGGCAGTACTTC

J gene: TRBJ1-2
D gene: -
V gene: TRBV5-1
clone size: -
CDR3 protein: CASSLDRVIYGYTF
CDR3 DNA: TGCGCCAGCAGCTTGGATAGGGTCATCTATGGCTACACCTTC

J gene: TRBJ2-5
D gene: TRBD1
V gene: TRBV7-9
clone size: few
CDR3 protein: CASSLPKDREYF
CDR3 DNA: TGTGCCAGCAGCTTACCCAAGGACAGGGAGTACTTC

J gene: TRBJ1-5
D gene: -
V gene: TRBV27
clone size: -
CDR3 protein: CASSLVYSNQPQHF
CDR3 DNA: TGTGCCAGCAGTTTAGTGTACAGCAATCAGCCCCAGCATTTT

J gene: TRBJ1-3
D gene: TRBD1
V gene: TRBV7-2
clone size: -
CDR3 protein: CASRYRGAGNTIYF
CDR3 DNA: TGTGCCAGCAGATACAGGGGAGCTGGAAACACCATATATTTT

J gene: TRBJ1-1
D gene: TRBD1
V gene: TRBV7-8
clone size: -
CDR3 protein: CASSSRDRGREGTEAFF
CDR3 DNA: TGTGCCAGCAGCAGCCGGGACAGGGGGCGTGAAGGGACTGAAGCTTTCTTT

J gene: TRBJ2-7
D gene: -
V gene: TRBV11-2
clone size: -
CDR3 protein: CASSGYEQYF
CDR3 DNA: TGTGCCAGCAGCGGCTACGAGCAGTACTTC

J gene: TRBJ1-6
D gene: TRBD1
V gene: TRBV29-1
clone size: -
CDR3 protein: CSVLDRVERALHF
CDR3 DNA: TGCAGCGTTCTCGACAGGGTAGAGAGGGCCCTCCACTTT

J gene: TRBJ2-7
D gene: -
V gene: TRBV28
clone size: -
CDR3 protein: CASSLWGQDYEQYF
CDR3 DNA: TGTGCCAGCAGTTTATGGGGGCAGGACTACGAGCAGTACTTC

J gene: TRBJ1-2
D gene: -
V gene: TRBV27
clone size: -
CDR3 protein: CASSPTPPGRVAGYTF
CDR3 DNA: TGTGCCAGCAGTCCTACCCCCCCAGGCAGGGTTGCCGGCTACACCTTC